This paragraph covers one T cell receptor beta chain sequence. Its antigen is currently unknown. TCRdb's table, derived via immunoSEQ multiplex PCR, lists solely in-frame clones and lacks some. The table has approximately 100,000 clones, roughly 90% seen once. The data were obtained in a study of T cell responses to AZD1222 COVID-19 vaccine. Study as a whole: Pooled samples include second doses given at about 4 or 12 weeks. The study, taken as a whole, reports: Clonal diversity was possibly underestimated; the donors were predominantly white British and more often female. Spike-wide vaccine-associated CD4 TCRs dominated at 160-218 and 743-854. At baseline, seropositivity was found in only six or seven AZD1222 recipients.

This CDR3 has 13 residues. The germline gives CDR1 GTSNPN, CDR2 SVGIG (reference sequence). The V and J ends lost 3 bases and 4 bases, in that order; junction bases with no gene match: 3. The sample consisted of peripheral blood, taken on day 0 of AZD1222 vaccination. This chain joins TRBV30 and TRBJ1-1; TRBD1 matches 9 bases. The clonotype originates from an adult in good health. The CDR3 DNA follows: TGTGCCTGGAGGACAGGGGGGGCCACTGAAGCTTTCTTT. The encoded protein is CAWRTGGATEAFF.